Presented here are 16 T cell receptor beta chains from one specimen sequenced in a study of T-cell reconstitution after alpha-beta-depleted transplantation in children. Molecular barcoding with unique molecular identifiers was used for the TCRbeta library. A single record per CDR3 protein comes from TCRdb applying MiXCR to the PCR reads. This table holds about 110,000 distinct CDR3 sequences, approximately 10% found once. Sequenced material: PBMCs from the stem cell graft donor, taken from the stem cell graft. The receptors originated from a human donor who donated a stem cell graft to a child with acute lymphoblastic leukemia.

This clonotype was seen repeatedly, ten times or more. The V and J genes are TRBV7-9 and TRBJ2-1; D not resolved. Germline V CDR1 and CDR2: SEHNR, FQNEAQ (reference sequence). This CDR3 contains 12 residues. Trimming removed 3 bases from V and 7 bases from J, with 7 bases in between. The CDR3 DNA reads as TGTGCCAGCAGCTTGGGTGCGAATGAGCAGTTCTTC. Its translation: CASSLGANEQFF.

In its sample, this clonotype was seen many times. The chain is built from TRBV5-8 and TRBJ1-2, with D possibly TRBD1 on 6 matching bases. This CDR3 comprises 15 residues. Trimming stripped 4 bases from V and 7 bases from J, with 20 bases between. CDR1 and CDR2 from the germline V gene are SGHTS and YDEGEE. The CDR3 spells CASSRPQGWGSGYTF. In nucleotides, the CDR3 is TGTGCCAGCAGCAGGCCCCAGGGGTGGGGCTCTGGCTACACCTTC.

V gene TRBV20-1 combines with J gene TRBJ2-2; a weak D match, TRBD2 (5 bases). The CDR3 runs to 12 residues. Trimming cost V 6 bases and J 6 bases, with 11 bases left between them. Germline assignment: CDR1 DFQATT and CDR2 SNEGSKA (reference sequence). CDR3 DNA: TGCAGTGCCCGGCGGGTTTCCGGGGAGCTGTTTTTT. Translated: CSARRVSGELFF.

This clonotype was seen only a few times. V usage is TRBV7-4 and J usage is TRBJ1-1, with D possibly being TRBD1 (5 bases). CDR1 SGHVT and CDR2 SQSDAQ come from the germline V gene. V lost 1 base to trimming and J lost 7 bases, with 13 bases between them. CDR3 length: 14 amino acids. The CDR3 protein is CASSLGPDSVEAFF. CDR3 coding DNA: TGTGCCAGCAGCTTAGGCCCTGACAGCGTTGAAGCTTTCTTT.

This clonotype showed up many times. The chain couples TRBV9 to TRBJ1-4; TRBD1 matches at 10 bases. Germline-derived CDR1 and CDR2 are SGDLS and YYNGEE. V dropped 2 bases and J dropped 2; count of bases not matched to a gene: 6. The CDR3 contains 17 residues. The CDR3 DNA is TGTGCCAGCAGCGTCCGGGACAGGGGTGACACTAATGAAAAACTGTTTTTT. Translation gives CASSVRDRGDTNEKLFF.

In its sample, this clonotype was seen many times. The chain carries TRBV7-2 and TRBJ2-7; TRBD1 agrees at 7 bases. The CDR3 contains 14 residues. Germline CDR1 SGHTA, CDR2 FQGNSA. V shed 5 bases, J shed 3 bases, and the junction held 7 bases outside the gene matches. CDR3 nucleotide sequence: TGTGCCAGCAGCCTGAGGGACAGAGTCTACGAGCAGTACTTC. It encodes CASSLRDRVYEQYF.

This clonotype was seen at least ten times. CDR3 sequence: CASSSPRETQYF. CDR3 coding DNA: TGTGCCAGCAGTTCCCCCCGGGAGACCCAGTACTTC. The V and J genes are TRBV12-3 or TRBV12-4 and TRBJ2-5; no definite D call. Trimming stripped 4 bases from V and 5 bases from J, with 8 bases between. The CDR3 consists of 12 residues.

This clonotype occurred many times. The chain recombines TRBV6-2 or TRBV6-3 with TRBJ1-2; maybe TRBD1 (5 bases). Germline V gene data show CDR1 as MNHEY and CDR2 as SVGEGT. This CDR3 spans 15 amino acids. Trimming took 7 bases from V and 8 from J, leaving 23 bases between them. The CDR3 DNA follows: TGTGCCAGCAACTACCGAGGGGATGCTCCCTCGGGCTACACCTTC. Protein: CASNYRGDAPSGYTF.

This clonotype was picked up a small number of times. The V and J genes are TRBV3-1 and TRBJ2-2; 7 bases line up with TRBD2. V trimming: 8 bases; J trimming: 5 bases; junction bases outside the gene matches: 23. The CDR3 is 19 amino acids. Germline V CDR1 and CDR2: LGHDT, YNNKEL (reference sequence). This CDR3 reads CASSSGLGSFPTSTGELFF. The CDR3 DNA reads TGTGCCAGCTCCTCCGGACTAGGATCCTTCCCGACATCAACCGGGGAGCTGTTTTTT.

This clonotype was recorded at least ten times. This rearrangement joins TRBV27 to TRBJ2-3; 13 bases map to TRBD2. The CDR3 covers 17 residues. V lost 5 bases and J lost 4; bases outside the gene matches: 9. CDR1 is MNHEY, CDR2 SMNVEV, per germline (reference sequence). DNA of the CDR3: TGTGCCAGCAGTCACCTAACTAGCGGGAGGGTCTCAGATACGCAGTATTTT. This translates into CASSHLTSGRVSDTQYF.

This clonotype was recorded many times. V usage is TRBV20-1 and J usage is TRBJ1-1; 7 nucleotides match TRBD1. V trimming: 0 bases; J trimming: 1 base; junction bases outside the gene matches: 8. The CDR3 is 16 residues long. Looked up from germline, CDR1 is DFQATT and CDR2 is SNEGSKA (reference sequence). For the CDR3, the DNA is TGCAGTGCTAGAGACGTCGACAGGGCTGGGAACACTGAAGCTTTCTTT. As protein: CSARDVDRAGNTEAFF.

This clonotype was picked up many times. The chain has TRBV6-2 or TRBV6-3 and TRBJ2-1; D not resolved. Germline values: CDR1 MNHEY, CDR2 SVGEGT. The germline V and J ends were trimmed by 4 bases and 7 bases, with 8 bases remaining between them. The CDR3 length is 12 residues. The CDR3 is CASSSLLNEQFF. The CDR3 DNA reads TGTGCCAGCAGTTCACTATTGAATGAGCAGTTCTTC.

This clonotype was counted a few times. The chain combines TRBV7-9 with TRBJ1-5; D call uncertain. Germline V gene lookup returns CDR1 SEHNR and CDR2 FQNEAQ (reference sequence). Trimming left V 2 bases short and J 7 bases short, with 6 bases between. This CDR3 has 12 amino acids. DNA for the CDR3: TGTGCCAGCAGCTTAAGTAAGCAGCCCCAGCATTTT. This sequence encodes CASSLSKQPQHF.

In its sample, this clonotype was seen many times. The chain combines TRBV7-9 with TRBJ2-5; no reliable D call. There are 13 residues in the CDR3. Trimming left V 1 base short and J 4 bases short, with 7 bases between. Germline lookup yields CDR1 SEHNR and CDR2 FQNEAQ (reference sequence). CDR3 sequence: CASSLVSRETQYF. CDR3 sequence (DNA): TGTGCCAGCAGCTTAGTCTCTCGAGAGACCCAGTACTTC.

This clonotype was seen repeatedly, ten times or more. The rearrangement links TRBV7-8 to TRBJ2-7; 9 nucleotides agree with TRBD1. Trimming took 1 base from V and 6 from J; bases not matched to a gene: 1. The CDR3 is made up of 13 amino acids. Germline-derived CDR1 and CDR2 are SGHVS and FQNEAQ. This CDR3 reads CASSLDRGREQYF. CDR3 DNA sequence: TGTGCCAGCAGCTTAGACAGGGGGCGCGAGCAGTACTTC.

This clonotype was seen at least ten times. The CDR3: CSASDGGRGTNEKLFF. CDR3 in DNA: TGCAGTGCTAGCGATGGGGGGAGGGGGACTAATGAAAAACTGTTTTTT. The J gene is TRBJ1-4, the V gene TRBV20-1; maybe TRBD1 (6 bases). The germline CDR1 and CDR2 sequences are DFQATT and SNEGSKA (reference sequence). The length of the CDR3 is 16 residues. V was cut by 3 bases and J by 2 bases, with 16 bases left in between.